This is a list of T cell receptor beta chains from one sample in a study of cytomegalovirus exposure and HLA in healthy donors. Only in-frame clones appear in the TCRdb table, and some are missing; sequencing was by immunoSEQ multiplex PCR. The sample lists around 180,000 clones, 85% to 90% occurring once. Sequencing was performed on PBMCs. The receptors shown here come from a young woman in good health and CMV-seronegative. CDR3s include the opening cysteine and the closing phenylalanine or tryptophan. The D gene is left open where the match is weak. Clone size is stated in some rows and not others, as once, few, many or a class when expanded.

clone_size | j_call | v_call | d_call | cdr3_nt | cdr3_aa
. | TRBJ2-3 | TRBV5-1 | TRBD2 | TGCGCCAGCAGCTTGGTAGCTAGCGGGAGGGCCGGAGATACGCAGTATTTT | CASSLVASGRAGDTQYF
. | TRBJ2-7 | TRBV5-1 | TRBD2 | TGCGCCAGCAGCTTGACATTTACTAGCGGGTCCTACGAGCAGTACTTC | CASSLTFTSGSYEQYF
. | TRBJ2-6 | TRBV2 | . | TGTGCCAGCATCTCCCTCTCTGGGGCCAACGTCCTGACTTTC | CASISLSGANVLTF
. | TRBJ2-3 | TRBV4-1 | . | TGCGCCAGCAGCCAAGGGCACCACCGGGGCACAGATACGCAGTATTTT | CASSQGHHRGTDTQYF
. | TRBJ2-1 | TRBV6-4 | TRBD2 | TGTGCCAGCAGCGTTCAAGGGACTAGCGGGTACAATGAGCAGTTCTTC | CASSVQGTSGYNEQFF
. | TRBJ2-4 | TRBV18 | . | TGTGCCAGCTCACCACCACTAACTACAGCCAAAAACATTCAGTACTTC | CASSPPLTTAKNIQYF
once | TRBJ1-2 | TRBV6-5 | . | TGTGCCAGCAGTTACTCGAAAGGACACGTTAACTATGGCTACACCTTC | CASSYSKGHVNYGYTF
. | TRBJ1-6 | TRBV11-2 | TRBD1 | TGTGCCAGCAGCCCGTTACAGGGGCGGGGTAATTCACCCCTCCACTTT | CASSPLQGRGNSPLHF
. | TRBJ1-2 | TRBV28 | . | TGTGCCAGCAGTTTGGGGCAGGGTAACTATGGCTACACCTTC | CASSLGQGNYGYTF
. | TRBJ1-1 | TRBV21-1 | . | TGTGCCAGCAGCAAGGGCTTAGGCCCGAACACTGAAGCTTTCTTT | CASSKGLGPNTEAFF
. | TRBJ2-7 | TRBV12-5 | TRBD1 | TGTGCTGATGAAACAGGGGAAAGTGGTGACGAGCAGTACTTC | CADETGESGDEQYF
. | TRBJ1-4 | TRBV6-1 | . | TGTGCCAGCAGTGAAGCCCTTGCGATAGAAAAACTGTTTTTT | CASSEALAIEKLFF
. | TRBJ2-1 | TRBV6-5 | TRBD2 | TGTGCCAGCAGTTACCAGGGACTAGCGGTTAATGAGCAGTTCTTC | CASSYQGLAVNEQFF
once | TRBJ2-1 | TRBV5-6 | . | TGTGCCAGCAGCGCAGACAGGCATACCTACAATGAGCAGTTCTTC | CASSADRHTYNEQFF
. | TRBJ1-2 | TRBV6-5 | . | TGTGCCAGCAGCTGGGACTCTAACTATGGCTACACCTTC | CASSWDSNYGYTF
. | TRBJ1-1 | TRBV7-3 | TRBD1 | TGTGCCAGCAGCGCACAGGGGCTCGGCACTGAAGCTTTCTTT | CASSAQGLGTEAFF
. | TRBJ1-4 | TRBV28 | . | TGTGCCAGCAGCCCGACACTTGGGGGAGGTTCAGGTCAAAATGAAAAACTGTTTTTT | CASSPTLGGGSGQNEKLFF
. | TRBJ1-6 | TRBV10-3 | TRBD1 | TGTGCCATCAGACAGGGGGATAATTCACCCCTCCACTTT | CAIRQGDNSPLHF